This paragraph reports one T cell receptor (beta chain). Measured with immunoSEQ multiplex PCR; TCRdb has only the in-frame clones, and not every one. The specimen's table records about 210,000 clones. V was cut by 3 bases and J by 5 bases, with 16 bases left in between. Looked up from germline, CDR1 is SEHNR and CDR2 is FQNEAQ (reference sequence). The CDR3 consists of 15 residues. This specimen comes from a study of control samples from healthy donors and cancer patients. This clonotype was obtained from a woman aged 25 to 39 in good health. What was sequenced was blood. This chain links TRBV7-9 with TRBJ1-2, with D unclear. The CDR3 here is CASSFHKESFYGYTF. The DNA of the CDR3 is TGTGCCAGCAGCTTCCACAAAGAGTCCTTTTATGGCTACACCTTC.